The rows below give T cell receptor beta chains drawn from one sample of a study of T cell repertoires in cytomegalovirus infection. TCRdb processed the reads anew with MiXCR; each CDR3 protein has one entry. The repertoire holds around 530,000 distinct CDR3 sequences, with 26% as singletons. Sequencing input: PBMCs. The receptors here all came from a human donor in good health (CMV status not recorded). Some clones in this sample may be carry-over from other donors' samples. CDR3s include the opening cysteine and the closing phenylalanine or tryptophan. The D gene is left open where the match is weak. Only some rows state a clone size, as once, few, many or a class for expanded clones.

v_gene	d_gene	abundance	j_gene	CDR3nt	CDR3aa
TRBV10-3	.	few	TRBJ1-1	TGTGCCATCAGTGAGAAAGGACATTCGACTGAAGCTTTCTTT	CAISEKGHSTEAFF
TRBV18	TRBD1	.	TRBJ2-4	TGTGCCAGCTCGCCGCCGGGACAGGGGCCCAAAAACATTCAGTACTTC	CASSPPGQGPKNIQYF
TRBV5-6	TRBD2	.	TRBJ2-5	TGTGCCAGCAGCTTACCCAGCGGGAGGAAAGAGACCCAGTACTTC	CASSLPSGRKETQYF
TRBV28	TRBD2	few	TRBJ2-1	TGTGCCAGCGGCGAGGCCTCGGGACTAGCGGGAGTCAATGAGCAGTTCTTC	CASGEASGLAGVNEQFF
TRBV29-1	.	few	TRBJ2-1	TGCAGCGTTGAACTCGGGACTGAGTACAATGAGCAGTTCTTC	CSVELGTEYNEQFF
TRBV27	TRBD2	.	TRBJ2-5	TGTGCCAGCGGAGGACTAGCGGGAGTAGAGACCCAGTACTTC	CASGGLAGVETQYF
TRBV19	.	.	TRBJ2-2	TGTGCCAGTAGTATCCTCGGGACGAACACCGGGGAGCTGTTTTTT	CASSILGTNTGELFF
TRBV18	.	.	TRBJ2-5	TGTGCCAGTGGGACTGTTGAAGAGACCCAGTACTTC	CASGTVEETQYF
TRBV20-1	.	.	TRBJ1-5	TGCAGTGCCTTGGGACTCACCGGCAATCAGCCCCAGCATTTT	CSALGLTGNQPQHF
TRBV7-2	TRBD1	few	TRBJ1-6	TGTGCCAGCAGCTTATCAGTGTCAGGGGGCTCTTATAATTCACCCCTCCACTTT	CASSLSVSGGSYNSPLHF
TRBV20-1	TRBD2	.	TRBJ2-7	TGCAGTGCTAGAGAGCGGCTAGCGGGACGCGAGGGCAAGCAGTACTTC	CSARERLAGREGKQYF
TRBV2	.	few	TRBJ1-1	TGTGCCAGCAGTGAAGCGGGGGACACTGAAGCTTTCTTT	CASSEAGDTEAFF
TRBV19	.	.	TRBJ1-2	TGTGCCAGTAGTTCCCGACAGGAATTGGGTGGCTACACCTTC	CASSSRQELGGYTF
TRBV4-1	.	few	TRBJ2-7	TGCGCCAGCAGCCACCCAGGGATTAGCTCCTACGAGCAGTACTTC	CASSHPGISSYEQYF
TRBV5-1	.	.	TRBJ2-1	TGCGCCAGCAGCTTAGGGACCATAGACAATGAGCAGTTCTTC	CASSLGTIDNEQFF
TRBV7-2	.	many	TRBJ2-5	TGTGCCAGCAGCTTGGACTCACAAGAGACCCAGTACTTC	CASSLDSQETQYF